One and the same sample provided the 7 T cell receptor beta chains below, sequenced in a study of cytomegalovirus exposure and HLA in healthy donors. The PCR had 60 Vbeta and 13 Jbeta primers. This table comes from immunoSEQ multiplex PCR, and its TCRdb copy is limited to in-frame clones, with some not included. The sample contains about 210,000 clones, about 90% of which appear only once. Sequenced sample: PBMCs. The receptors originated from a boy younger than 10 in good health and CMV-seronegative.

The CDR3 loop is CASSGYNSLNRPRDYGYTF. In DNA form, the CDR3 reads TGTGCCAGCAGTGGGTATAACTCACTAAACAGGCCAAGGGACTATGGCTACACCTTC. J is TRBJ1-2 and V is TRBV6-1, with D maybe TRBD1 (5 bases). Trimming took 4 bases from V and 3 from J, leaving 27 bases between them. The CDR3 totals 19 residues. Germline V lookup: CDR1 MNHNS, CDR2 SASEGT.

The V call is TRBV6-6, the J call TRBJ2-7, with a weak D call TRBD1 (6 bases). Trimming took off 2 bases at V and 4 bases at J, with 12 bases between the two ends. The CDR3 runs to 14 residues. The V gene's germline CDR1 is MNHNY and CDR2 SVGAGI (reference sequence). CDR3 DNA sequence: TGTGCCAGCAGTTACCGACAGGTACGGTACGAGCAGTACTTC. It specifies CASSYRQVRYEQYF.

The genes are TRBV5-4 and TRBJ2-1; 8 nucleotides align to TRBD2. Trimming took 4 bases from V and 7 from J; bases not matched to a gene: 13. This CDR3 comprises 16 residues. The germline CDR1 and CDR2 sequences are SGHNT and YYREEE (reference sequence). The CDR3 region has the DNA TGTGCCAGCAGCCCCGTTCGGGGACTAGGGGGGAATGAGCAGTTCTTC. Amino acids: CASSPVRGLGGNEQFF.

A note on this clone: One end of the junction does not line up with germline, which may come from a read error. The chain combines TRBV7-9 with TRBJ1-3; D is unclear. The CDR3 has 17 residues. The V gene's germline CDR1 is SEHNR and CDR2 FQNEAQ (reference sequence). The CDR3 DNA follows: TGTTCCAGCAGCCCCCTCCCCCTTGGGCAGCTTGGAAACACCATATATTTT. Residues: CSSSPLPLGQLGNTIYF.

The V and J genes are TRBV4-1 and TRBJ2-4; D is unclear. The CDR3 runs to 15 residues. The germline V and J ends were trimmed by 0 bases and 8 bases, with 14 bases remaining between them. Germline CDR1 MGHRA, CDR2 YSYEKL. CDR3 amino acids: CASSQERSGRHIQYF. CDR3 coding DNA: TGCGCCAGCAGCCAAGAAAGGTCGGGTCGGCACATTCAGTACTTC.

This rearrangement joins TRBV19 to TRBJ1-6, with D possibly being TRBD1 (6 bases). Trimming removed 4 bases at V and 0 bases at J, with 19 bases between. Germline V gene lookup returns CDR1 LNHDA and CDR2 SQIVND (reference sequence). This CDR3 is built from 19 residues. The CDR3 DNA follows: TGTGCCAGTAGTAGCCGGGGGGGCGCCAAAAGCTCCTATAATTCACCCCTCCACTTT. Translated, it gives CASSSRGGAKSSYNSPLHF.

The CDR3 DNA sequence: TGTGCCAGCGGGGGGGGACAAGAAGGGTGGACAGAGACCCAGTACTTC. Amino acid sequence: CASGGGQEGWTETQYF. The rearrangement joins TRBV2 to TRBJ2-5, with D tentatively TRBD2 (7 bases). The CDR3 covers 16 residues. V lost 8 bases and J 4 bases, leaving 23 bases between the germline ends. CDR1 is SNHLY, CDR2 FYNNEI, per germline. The entire variable domain, with the rest obtained from reference TRBV2 and TRBJ2-5, is as follows: EPEVTQTPSHQVTQMGQEVILRCVPISNHLYFYWYRQILGQKVEFLVSFYNNEISEKSEIFDDQFSVERPDGSNFTLKIRSTKLEDSAMYFCASGGGQEGWTETQYFGPGTRLLVL.